These T cell receptor beta chains were read from a single sample in a study of blood T cells in healthy people across ages. TCRdb ran MiXCR on the 5' RACE reads and lists one entry per CDR3 protein. The sample holds about a million distinct CDR3 sequences, just over 50% seen once. Sequenced: blood. The source of these receptors is an older woman in good health. CDR3s include the opening cysteine and the closing phenylalanine or tryptophan. Fields, in order: CDR3 protein, J gene, V gene, D gene. The D gene is left open where the match is weak.

CDR3aa: CASSLGGQPNQPQHF
j_gene: TRBJ1-5
v_gene: TRBV11-1
d_gene: TRBD1

CDR3aa: CSARDRGRASDEQYF
j_gene: TRBJ2-7
v_gene: TRBV20-1
d_gene: TRBD2

CDR3aa: CASSLNIGSSYNEQFF
j_gene: TRBJ2-1
v_gene: TRBV13
d_gene: -

CDR3aa: CSVKKRTGTTDTQYF
j_gene: TRBJ2-3
v_gene: TRBV29-1
d_gene: TRBD1

CDR3aa: CASSTPSEDTQYF
j_gene: TRBJ2-3
v_gene: TRBV7-2
d_gene: -

CDR3aa: CASSHIQGISPYGYTF
j_gene: TRBJ1-2
v_gene: TRBV27
d_gene: TRBD1

CDR3aa: CASSYSIGGTYEQYF
j_gene: TRBJ2-7
v_gene: TRBV6-5
d_gene: -

CDR3aa: CASSPTGQKRETQYF
j_gene: TRBJ2-5
v_gene: TRBV7-2
d_gene: -

CDR3aa: CASSPEQTSGSDNEQFF
j_gene: TRBJ2-1
v_gene: TRBV11-1
d_gene: TRBD2

CDR3aa: CASILFREGEKLFF
j_gene: TRBJ1-4
v_gene: TRBV4-3
d_gene: -

CDR3aa: CASIGTAGGEQFF
j_gene: TRBJ2-1
v_gene: TRBV2
d_gene: -

CDR3aa: CASSLGPGLGVHEQYF
j_gene: TRBJ2-7
v_gene: TRBV12-3/TRBV12-4
d_gene: TRBD2

CDR3aa: CASTPEGAADTQYF
j_gene: TRBJ2-3
v_gene: TRBV12-3/TRBV12-4
d_gene: TRBD1

CDR3aa: CSVASIADTRYF
j_gene: TRBJ2-3
v_gene: TRBV29-1
d_gene: -

CDR3aa: CSANLAGPPSYNEQFF
j_gene: TRBJ2-1
v_gene: TRBV20-1
d_gene: -

CDR3aa: CASRIGLAGGPGDTQYF
j_gene: TRBJ2-3
v_gene: TRBV6-1
d_gene: TRBD2

CDR3aa: CSARGELAKYNEQFF
j_gene: TRBJ2-1
v_gene: TRBV20-1
d_gene: TRBD2

CDR3aa: CASSQGGLAGGQETQYF
j_gene: TRBJ2-5
v_gene: TRBV4-2
d_gene: TRBD2

CDR3aa: CASSPPVNRRREQYF
j_gene: TRBJ2-7
v_gene: TRBV28
d_gene: -

CDR3aa: CASSLQGGAGAETQYF
j_gene: -
v_gene: TRBV2
d_gene: -

CDR3aa: CASSKIGGTSVEQFF
j_gene: TRBJ2-1
v_gene: TRBV7-2
d_gene: TRBD2

CDR3aa: CSARDGGSLYTQYF
j_gene: TRBJ2-3
v_gene: TRBV20-1
d_gene: -

CDR3aa: CSATAQYGYTF
j_gene: TRBJ1-2
v_gene: TRBV20-1
d_gene: -

CDR3aa: CASSQESSAETQYF
j_gene: TRBJ2-5
v_gene: TRBV4-2
d_gene: -

CDR3aa: CASSTNRLGADTQYF
j_gene: TRBJ2-3
v_gene: TRBV5-1
d_gene: -

CDR3aa: CASRTGLAGTDTQYF
j_gene: TRBJ2-3
v_gene: TRBV6-5
d_gene: TRBD2

CDR3aa: CAILAELGDEQFF
j_gene: TRBJ2-1
v_gene: TRBV10-3
d_gene: -

CDR3aa: CTSSYSKGTEAFF
j_gene: TRBJ1-1
v_gene: TRBV6-5
d_gene: -

CDR3aa: CSARAPRGNQYF
j_gene: TRBJ2-4
v_gene: TRBV20-1
d_gene: -

CDR3aa: CASSLADYTTDTQYF
j_gene: TRBJ2-3
v_gene: TRBV7-2
d_gene: -

CDR3aa: CASSSVLFYEQYF
j_gene: TRBJ2-7
v_gene: TRBV7-2
d_gene: -

CDR3aa: CASSRAGTGFADTQYF
j_gene: TRBJ2-3
v_gene: TRBV6-6
d_gene: TRBD1

CDR3aa: CASSPIRGGSYGYTF
j_gene: TRBJ1-2
v_gene: TRBV7-2
d_gene: -

CDR3aa: CATSSGQNYGYTF
j_gene: TRBJ1-2
v_gene: TRBV15
d_gene: -

CDR3aa: CASSPVGDPYEQYF
j_gene: TRBJ2-7
v_gene: TRBV18
d_gene: -